Listed below are T cell receptor beta chains from one sample, sequenced in a study of cytomegalovirus exposure and HLA in healthy donors. Profiling relied on immunoSEQ multiplex PCR, and the TCRdb table lists in-frame clones only, not all of them. The table has about 120,000 clones, roughly four fifths seen once; the top ten hold 2.9%. The sample comprised PBMCs. The receptors were sampled from a woman between 35 and 50 years old in good health and CMV-seropositive. Each CDR3 is given with its conserved first and last residue. The D gene is left open where the match is weak.

cdr3_length v_call d_call cdr3_aa
12 TRBV25-1 - CASSVSTDTQYF
15 TRBV5-1 TRBD1 CASRIRDSGTYEQYF
15 TRBV5-6 - CASSLGGPEVETQYF
16 TRBV5-1 TRBD1 CASSDRTGGAYNEQFF
14 TRBV7-2 - CASSAGAGANVLTF
15 TRBV5-6 TRBD2 CASSPSGGSYNEQFF
14 TRBV29-1 - CSVEGRWDKETQYF
14 TRBV28 TRBD1 CASSPGTGPYEQYF
14 TRBV28 - CASTPGGTGNEQYF
17 TRBV6-1 - CASSDSAKSQVSQPQHF
14 TRBV6-1 - CASSEGWRGDGYTF
14 TRBV4-3 - CASSQGARAYEQYF
15 TRBV29-1 - CSVESPRGGGYGYTF
12 TRBV7-2 TRBD1 CASSSNRGAIHF
13 TRBV6-6 - CASSYQGDYEQYF
13 TRBV29-1 - CSAHQAMNTEAFF
20 TRBV27 TRBD2 CASSLIPLAGRGGFYNEQFF
18 TRBV19 TRBD2 CASSLTSSGETSWHEQFF
16 TRBV5-1 - CASSLGGGGSNQPQHF
11 TRBV5-4 - CASSYDRHYTF
16 TRBV6-1 TRBD1 CASSEGQGERRYGYTF
15 TRBV9 TRBD2 CASSARLAGYNEQFF
17 TRBV7-3 TRBD2 CASSLAASGGSTGELFF